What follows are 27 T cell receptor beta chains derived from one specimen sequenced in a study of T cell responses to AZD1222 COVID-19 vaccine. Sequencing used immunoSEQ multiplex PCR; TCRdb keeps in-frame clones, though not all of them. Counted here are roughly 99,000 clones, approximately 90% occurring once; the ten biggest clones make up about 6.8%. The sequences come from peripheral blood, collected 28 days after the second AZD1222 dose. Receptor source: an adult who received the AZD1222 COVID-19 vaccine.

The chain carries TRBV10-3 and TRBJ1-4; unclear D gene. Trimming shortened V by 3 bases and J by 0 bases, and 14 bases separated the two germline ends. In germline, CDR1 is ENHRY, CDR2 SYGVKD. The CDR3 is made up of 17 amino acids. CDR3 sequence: CAISEEQPLATNEKLFF. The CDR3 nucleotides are TGTGCCATCAGTGAAGAACAGCCCCTTGCAACTAATGAAAAACTGTTTTTT.

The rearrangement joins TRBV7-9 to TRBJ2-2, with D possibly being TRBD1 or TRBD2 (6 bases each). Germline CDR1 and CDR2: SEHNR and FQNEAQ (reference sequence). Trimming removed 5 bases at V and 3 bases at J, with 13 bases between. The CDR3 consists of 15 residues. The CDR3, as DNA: TGTGCCAGCAGCCGTAAGGGGGGCCACACCGGGGAGCTGTTTTTT. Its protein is CASSRKGGHTGELFF.

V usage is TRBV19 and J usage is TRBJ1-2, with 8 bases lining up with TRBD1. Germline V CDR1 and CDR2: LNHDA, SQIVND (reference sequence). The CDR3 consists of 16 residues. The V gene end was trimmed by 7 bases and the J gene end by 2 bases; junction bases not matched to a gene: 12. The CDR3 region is CASIPQGQGANYGYTF. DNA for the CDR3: TGTGCCAGTATTCCGCAGGGGCAGGGGGCCAACTATGGCTACACCTTC.

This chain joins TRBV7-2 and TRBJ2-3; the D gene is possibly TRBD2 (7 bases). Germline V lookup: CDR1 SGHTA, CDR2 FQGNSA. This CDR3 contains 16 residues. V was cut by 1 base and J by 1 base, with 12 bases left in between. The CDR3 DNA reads TGTGCCAGCAGCTTAGGGATCGGGGGGCGCACAGATACGCAGTATTTT. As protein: CASSLGIGGRTDTQYF.

The CDR3 DNA follows: TGCAGCGTTCGACAAGACCGTGTCGAAAAACTGTTTTTT. It codes for CSVRQDRVEKLFF. The chain uses TRBV29-1 and TRBJ1-4; D unclear. V lost 5 bases and J 8 bases, leaving 15 bases between the germline ends. Germline CDR1 SQVTM, CDR2 ANQGSEA. CDR3 size: 13 residues.

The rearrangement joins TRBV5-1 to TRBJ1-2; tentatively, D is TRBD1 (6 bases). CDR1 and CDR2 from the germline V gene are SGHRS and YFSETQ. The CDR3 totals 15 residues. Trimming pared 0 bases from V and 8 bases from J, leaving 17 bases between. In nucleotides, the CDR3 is TGCGCCAGCAGCTTGGAGGGGGGGCGCCTCTCAGGCTACACCTTC. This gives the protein CASSLEGGRLSGYTF.

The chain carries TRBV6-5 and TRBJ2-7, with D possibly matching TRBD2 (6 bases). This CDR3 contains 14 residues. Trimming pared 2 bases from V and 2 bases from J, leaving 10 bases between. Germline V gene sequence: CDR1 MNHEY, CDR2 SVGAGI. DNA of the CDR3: TGTGCCAGCAGTTACGAGGGAGGACCCTACGAGCAGTACTTC. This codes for CASSYEGGPYEQYF.

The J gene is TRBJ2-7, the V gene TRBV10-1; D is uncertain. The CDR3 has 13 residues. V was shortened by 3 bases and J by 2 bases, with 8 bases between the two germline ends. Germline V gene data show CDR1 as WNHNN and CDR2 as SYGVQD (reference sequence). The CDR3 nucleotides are TGCGCCAGCAGTGAAGGCTCAACCTACGAGCAGTACTTC. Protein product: CASSEGSTYEQYF.

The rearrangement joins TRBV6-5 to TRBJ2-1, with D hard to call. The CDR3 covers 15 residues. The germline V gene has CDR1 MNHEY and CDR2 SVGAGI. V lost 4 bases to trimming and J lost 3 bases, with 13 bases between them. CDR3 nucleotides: TGTGCCAGCAGTTCGGGTCGGTTGAGCTACAATGAGCAGTTCTTC. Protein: CASSSGRLSYNEQFF.

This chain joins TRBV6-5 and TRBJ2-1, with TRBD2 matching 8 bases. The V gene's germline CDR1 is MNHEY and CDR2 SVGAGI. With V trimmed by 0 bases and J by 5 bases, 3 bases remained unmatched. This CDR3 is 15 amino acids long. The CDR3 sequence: CASSYSRGGHNEQFF. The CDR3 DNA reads TGTGCCAGCAGTTACTCCCGGGGGGGCCACAATGAGCAGTTCTTC.

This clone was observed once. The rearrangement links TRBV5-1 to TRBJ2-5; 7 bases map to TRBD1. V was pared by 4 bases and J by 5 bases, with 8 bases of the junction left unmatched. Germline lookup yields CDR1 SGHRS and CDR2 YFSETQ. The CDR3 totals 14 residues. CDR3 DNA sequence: TGCGCCAGCAGCCAAGACAGGGCACGGGAGACCCAGTACTTC. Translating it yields CASSQDRARETQYF.

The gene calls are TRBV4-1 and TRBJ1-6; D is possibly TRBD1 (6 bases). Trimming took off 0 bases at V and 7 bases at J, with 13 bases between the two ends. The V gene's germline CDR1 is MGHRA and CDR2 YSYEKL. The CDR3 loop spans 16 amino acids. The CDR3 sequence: CASSQEAGGENSPLHF. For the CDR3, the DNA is TGCGCCAGCAGCCAAGAGGCTGGGGGCGAGAATTCACCCCTCCACTTT.

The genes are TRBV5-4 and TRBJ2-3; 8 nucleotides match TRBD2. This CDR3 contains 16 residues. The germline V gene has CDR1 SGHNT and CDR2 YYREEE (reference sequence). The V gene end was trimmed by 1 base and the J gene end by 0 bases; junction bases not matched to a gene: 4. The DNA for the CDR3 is TGTGCCAGCAGCTTGAAGATAGCGGGGAGCACAGATACGCAGTATTTT. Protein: CASSLKIAGSTDTQYF.

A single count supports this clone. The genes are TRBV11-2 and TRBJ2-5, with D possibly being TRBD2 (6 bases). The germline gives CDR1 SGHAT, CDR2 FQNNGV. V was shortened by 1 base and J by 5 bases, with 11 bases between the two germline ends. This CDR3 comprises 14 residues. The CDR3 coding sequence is TGTGCCAGCAGCTTAGGTCTAGCGAGTGAGACCCAGTACTTC. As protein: CASSLGLASETQYF. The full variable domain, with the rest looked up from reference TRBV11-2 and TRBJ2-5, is EAGVAQSPRYKIIEKRQSVAFWCNPISGHATLYWYQQILGQGPKLLIQFQNNGVVDDSQLPKDRFSAERLKGVDSTLKIQPAKLEDSAVYLCASSLGLASETQYFGPGTRLLVL.

The CDR3 loop is CASSPQRGQNSYNSPLHF. As DNA, the CDR3 is TGTGCCAGCTCACCACAGAGGGGGCAGAATTCCTATAATTCACCCCTCCACTTT. This sequence joins TRBV18 and TRBJ1-6; 7 bases are shared with TRBD1. CDR1 KGHSH and CDR2 LQKENI come from the germline V gene. The CDR3 runs to 18 residues. V gave up 1 base and J gave up 1 base; unmatched junction bases: 7.

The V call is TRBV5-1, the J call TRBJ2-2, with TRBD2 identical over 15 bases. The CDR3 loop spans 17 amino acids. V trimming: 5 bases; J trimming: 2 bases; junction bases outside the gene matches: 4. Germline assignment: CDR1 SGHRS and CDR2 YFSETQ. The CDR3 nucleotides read TGCGCCAGCAGTCGGACTAGCGGGAGGGGTAACACCGGGGAGCTGTTTTTT. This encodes CASSRTSGRGNTGELFF.

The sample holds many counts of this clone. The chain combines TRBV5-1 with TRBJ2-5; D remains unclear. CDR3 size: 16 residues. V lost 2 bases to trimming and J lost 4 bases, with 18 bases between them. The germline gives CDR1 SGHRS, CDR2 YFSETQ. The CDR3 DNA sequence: TGCGCCAGCAGCTTTTGGATGAAATCAGGCGGAGAGACCCAGTACTTC. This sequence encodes CASSFWMKSGGETQYF.

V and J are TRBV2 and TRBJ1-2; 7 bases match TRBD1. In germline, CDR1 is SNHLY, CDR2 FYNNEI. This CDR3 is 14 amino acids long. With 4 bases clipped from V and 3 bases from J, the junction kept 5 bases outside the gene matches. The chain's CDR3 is CASSGQGDYYGYTF. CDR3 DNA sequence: TGTGCCAGCAGTGGACAGGGCGATTACTATGGCTACACCTTC.

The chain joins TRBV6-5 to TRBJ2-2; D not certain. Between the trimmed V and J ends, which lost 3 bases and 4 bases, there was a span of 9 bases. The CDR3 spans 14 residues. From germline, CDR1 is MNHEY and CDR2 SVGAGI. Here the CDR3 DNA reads TGTGCCAGCAGTTATCTCGGATTCACCGGGGAGCTGTTTTTT. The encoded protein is CASSYLGFTGELFF.

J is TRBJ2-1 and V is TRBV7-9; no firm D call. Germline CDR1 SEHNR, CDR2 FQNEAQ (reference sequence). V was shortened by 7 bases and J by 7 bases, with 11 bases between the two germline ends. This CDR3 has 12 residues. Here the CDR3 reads CASIETGNEQFF. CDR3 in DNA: TGTGCCAGCATCGAAACGGGTAATGAGCAGTTCTTC.

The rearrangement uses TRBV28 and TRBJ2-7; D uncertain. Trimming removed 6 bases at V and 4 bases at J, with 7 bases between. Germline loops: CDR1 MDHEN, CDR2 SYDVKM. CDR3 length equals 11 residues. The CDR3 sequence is CASSDLYEQYF. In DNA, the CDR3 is TGTGCCAGCAGCGATCTATACGAGCAGTACTTC.

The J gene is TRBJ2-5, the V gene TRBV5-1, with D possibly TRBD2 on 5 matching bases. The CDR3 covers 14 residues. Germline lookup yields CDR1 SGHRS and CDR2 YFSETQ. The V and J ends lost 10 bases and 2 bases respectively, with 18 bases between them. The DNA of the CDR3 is TGCGCCTCAACACGGGGATCCGAGCAAGAGACCCAGTACTTC. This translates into CASTRGSEQETQYF. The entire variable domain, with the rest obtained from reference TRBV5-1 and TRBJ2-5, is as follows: KAGVTQTPRYLIKTRGQQVTLSCSPISGHRSVSWYQQTPGQGLQFLFEYFSETQRNKGNFPGRFSGRQFSNSRSEMNVSTLELGDSALYLCASTRGSEQETQYFGPGTRLLVL.

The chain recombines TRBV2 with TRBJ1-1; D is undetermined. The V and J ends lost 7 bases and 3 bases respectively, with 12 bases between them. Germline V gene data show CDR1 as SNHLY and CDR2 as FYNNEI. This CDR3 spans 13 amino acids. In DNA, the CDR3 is TGTGCCAGCAACTCCGAGTCTTACACTGAAGCTTTCTTT. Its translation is CASNSESYTEAFF.

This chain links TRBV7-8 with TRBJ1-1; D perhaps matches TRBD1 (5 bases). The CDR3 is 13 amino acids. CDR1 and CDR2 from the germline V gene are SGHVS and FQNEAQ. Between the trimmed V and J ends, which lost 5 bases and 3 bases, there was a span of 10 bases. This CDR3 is CASSQGPYTEAFF. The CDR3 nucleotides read TGTGCCAGCAGCCAGGGACCTTACACTGAAGCTTTCTTT.

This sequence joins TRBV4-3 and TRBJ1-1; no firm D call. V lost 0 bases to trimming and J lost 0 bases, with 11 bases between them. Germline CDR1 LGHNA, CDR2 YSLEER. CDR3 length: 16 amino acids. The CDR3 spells CASSQEAEGLNTEAFF. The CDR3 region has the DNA TGCGCCAGCAGCCAAGAAGCAGAGGGTCTGAACACTGAAGCTTTCTTT.

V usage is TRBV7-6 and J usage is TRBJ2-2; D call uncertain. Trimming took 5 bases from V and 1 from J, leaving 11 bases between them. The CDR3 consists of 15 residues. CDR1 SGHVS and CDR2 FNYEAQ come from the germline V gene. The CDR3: CASSPLTENTGELFF. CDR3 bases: TGTGCCAGCAGCCCACTCACAGAGAACACCGGGGAGCTGTTTTTT.

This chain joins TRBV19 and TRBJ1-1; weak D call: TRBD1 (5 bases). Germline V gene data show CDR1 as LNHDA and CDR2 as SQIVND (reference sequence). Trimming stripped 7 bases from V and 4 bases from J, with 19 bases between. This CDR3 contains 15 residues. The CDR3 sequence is CASKLGFGGSTEAFF. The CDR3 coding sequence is TGTGCCAGTAAACTTGGATTCGGGGGGAGCACTGAAGCTTTCTTT.